This T cell receptor (beta chain) derives from a study of blood T cells in healthy people across ages. Trimming left V 5 bases short and J 0 bases short, with 8 bases between. The CDR3 has 14 amino acids. PCR was performed a second time for about 6 to 12 cycles using a sample-barcoded 5' primer and a J-beta primer mix. Via MiXCR, TCRdb re-called the 5' RACE reads, giving one row per CDR3 protein. This table has 600,000 to 850,000 distinct CDR3 sequences, 25% appearing once. These same data were also listed under a study on T cells of mothers and their children.

The material sequenced was blood. This chain uses TRBV12-3 or TRBV12-4 with TRBJ2-4; D uncertain. This receptor was obtained from a boy younger than 18 in good health. CDR3 amino acids: CASSGLIAKNIQYF. The CDR3 DNA reads as TGTGCCAGCAGTGGTCTCATAGCCAAAAACATTCAGTACTTC.